This T cell receptor (beta chain) was recovered during a study of cytomegalovirus exposure and HLA in healthy donors (dated by TCRdb to the late 2010s). Describing the broader study: An earlier analysis of approximately 550 of the donors reported approximately 300 Gb of sequence data and around 110 million unique TCR beta sequences from 150 million to 200 million T cells. Of the 300 to 500 genotyped donors, 80% to 90% were placed in the genetic ancestry cluster associated with self-reported Caucasian donors. A later analysis re-analyzed previously published TCR beta repertoires from hundreds of donors and added high-resolution HLA genotyping to study TCR occurrence patterns. A later genetic analysis used genome-wide SNP genotypes for about three fifths of the 666 donors, treating that subset as a discovery cohort. The aim of the study was to test whether cataloging public T cell receptors could identify signatures of past pathogen exposure. Because of strong linkage in the cohort, a few DR-DQ haplotypes were treated as single units for association and clustering. HLA typing covered class I and class II loci at four-digit resolution. Along with the approximately 650-subject first cohort, a separate validation cohort of over a hundred different subjects was used. An early release that covered 500 to 800 HLA-typed donors contained 300 to 350 gigabases of sequencing data and about 84 million unique TCR sequences. Among 300 to 500 genotyped donors of the cohort, an average of approximately 220,000 unique TCR beta nucleotide sequences was sequenced per donor, of which 15% to 20% were non-productive. To decide whether each TCR beta V gene segment behaved as functional or pseudogenic, an earlier analysis of some 600 of the donors relied on high-throughput TCR beta sequencing. Every repertoire in the discovery cohort had been generated on one and the same sequencing platform. In the later analysis, no new phenotypic data were used to find candidate immune exposures; instead, reliance was placed on TCR beta sequences and their occurrence across donors. To predict cytomegalovirus infection status, the study brought together high-throughput TCR immunosequencing, statistical association of individual TCRs with disease status, and machine learning. Donor age, sex, ethnicity and CMV serostatus were compiled alongside the repertoire data. The number of typed donors differed by locus: roughly 620-630 for A, B, C, DRB1 and DQB1; 500 to 550 for DQA1; approximately 600 for DPA1; and about 450 for DPB1. The T cell repertoires of 666 subjects were profiled by immunosequencing and related to cytomegalovirus serostatus. Results and caveats for the whole study, not just this receptor: Because HLA typing was missing for some donors at each locus, association tests included only the typed subset. A further reported finding was that TCR beta sequences accurately predicted the HLA-A and HLA-B alleles for most subjects in the first cohort. At a false discovery rate of 0.05, a later analysis linked under 20,000 TCR beta sequences to specific HLA alleles. V-gene and J-gene trimming of TCR beta chains was associated with a missense DCLRE1C variant in a later genetic analysis, and the association was replicated in an independent cohort. Most TCR sequences were seen in very few donors, while some public TCRs were found in many individuals. In the study, around 150 TCR beta chains were listed as associated with cytomegalovirus. Linkage disequilibrium might explain the correlated functional status among segregating V segments, but an unknown experimental factor could not be ruled out. A later analysis found that HLA-associated TCR beta chains were more clonally expanded and had lower generation probabilities than equally common non-associated chains. In a later analysis, the rate of TCR association differed among HLA loci, with DRB1 alleles having the most associated TCRs and HLA-C alleles having the fewest. Cytomegalovirus status was reported to be diagnosed by the classifier with high specificity and sensitivity in both the original and validation cohorts. Strong co-occurrence of HLA alleles, especially DR and DQ, made assigning TCR associations to individual alleles difficult. The authors suggested that the approach could potentially be extended to other disease states and immunological phenotypes. Presence/absence analyses assumed roughly uniform sequencing depth across donors, an assumption that may not hold. According to a later analysis, most CMV-associated TCR beta chains appeared to be HLA-restricted, and the HLA associations seemed to be driven largely by CMV exposure. Three of the identified cytomegalovirus-associated TCR beta chains were confirmed in vitro to be specific for cytomegalovirus antigens. In a later genetic analysis, fewer N-insertions in productive TCRs were reported among donors in an Asian-associated ancestry cluster than the approximately 710-donor mean. A cluster of highly shared sequence variants was judged likely to be a technical artifact of the sequencing pipeline. An earlier analysis of approximately 570 of the donors showed that most TCR beta V segments appeared in productive rearrangements either about 90% or about 30% of the time, which broadly matched IMGT annotations. Because counts were too low, some 16 rarely observed V segments, including chromosome 9 orphons, were excluded from the earlier analysis of a few hundred of the donors. In this cohort, only TCR beta chains were sequenced, and detectable features were limited by the absence of alpha or paired-chain data. Some IMGT-functional V segments, including TRBV6-2 and TRBV6-3, could not be told apart with the 87-base-pair reads, so those segments were excluded. In a later analysis, several top co-occurrence clusters were reported to appear linked to parvovirus B19, influenza, CMV and Epstein-Barr virus. For the cohort, immune exposure information was limited to CMV serostatus.

At least ten counts were recorded for this clone. There is no known antigen for this receptor. The input lacks base qualities; no much larger clone sits a single base away. Inclusive of the bounding cysteine and phenylalanine, the CDR3 is 13 residues long. CDR3 DNA only is kept here, 39 bases in frame from base 1. V was cut back by 4 bases and J by 4 bases, leaving a gap of 13 bases between them. As encoded in the germline V gene (reference sequence), CDR1 is GTSNPN while CDR2 is SVGIG. The cohort comprised several hundred healthy bone marrow donors. Cohort members were all nominally healthy when sampled, although unrecorded immune exposures were likely present. The donor was CMV seropositive and belonged to the group of 250 to 300 seropositive cohort members. Each donor provided a peripheral blood sample, and peripheral blood mononuclear cells were used for TCR beta sequencing. Genomic DNA extraction from the blood cell samples was performed with the Qiagen DNeasy Blood Extraction Kit.

The library was generated by the immunoSEQ multiplex PCR assay. A mixture of 60 forward primers for TCR Vbeta segments and 13 reverse primers for TCR Jbeta segments was used in the multiplex PCR. The CDR3 region of rearranged TCR beta genes was amplified from genomic DNA by a multiplex PCR assay. The amplified TCR beta libraries were sequenced on the Illumina HiSeq System as 87-base-pair reads. For the original study's pipeline: A later analysis counted about 76 million unique TCR beta chains across the 690 or so repertoires, and 10 million to 11 million of these chains were shared by at least two donors. Raw reads were error-corrected and collapsed into unique sequences with a nearest-neighbor algorithm that merged closely related sequences to remove PCR and sequencing errors. To assign V, D and J gene segments, CDR3 sequences were aligned to IMGT reference sequences. For a sequence to be retained, a match of at least six nucleotides was required to both a V gene segment and a J gene segment. Rearrangements were called productive when the CDR3 lacked stop codons and stayed in frame with V and J; all others were non-productive. Following IMGT convention, CDR3 was defined as the stretch from the second conserved V-encoded cysteine to the conserved J-encoded phenylalanine. The earlier analysis of around 640 of the donors excluded sequences that lacked an unambiguous match to a single V gene segment. An earlier analysis of 587 of the donors called V segments functional above 56.7% productive rearrangements and segregating when the between-donor standard deviation exceeded 5%. To diagnose cytomegalovirus status from the catalog of TCR beta chain sequences, a statistical classification framework was built. In a later analysis, TCR nucleotide sequences were compared against IMGT/GENE-DB human TR gene sequences so that V and J genes could be assigned. Using the TCRdist pipeline, a later analysis assigned CDR3 sequences along with most-parsimonious VDJ recombination scenarios. A later analysis defined each TCR beta chain by its CDR3 amino acid sequence plus V-gene family, and excluded reads lacking a unique V-gene family. As a way to deal with suspected cross-contamination and a sequencing artifact, a later analysis dropped 450 to 600 nucleotide sequences that were highly shared and had low generation probability. A later analysis calculated a clonal expansion index for each public chain from normalized within-repertoire ranks of inferred template counts. Generation probabilities in a later analysis came from a VDJ recombination model fitted to out-of-frame rearrangements, and those results were checked against IGoR. In a later analysis, hypergeometric tests were used to score TCR-TCR, TCR-HLA and TCR-CMV co-occurrence, with a repertoire-size bias correction applied to TCR pairs. False discovery rates were estimated in a later analysis by permuting HLA or CMV assignments 20 times. A later analysis grouped co-occurring TCRs with DBSCAN, adding TCRdist sequence similarity when clustering within HLA-allele-positive subsets. Co-occurrence clustering excluded repertoires with fewer than 30,000 or more than 120,000 public chains, plus five with anomalous nucleotide sharing. As stored in TCRdb, this immuneACCESS dataset retains in-frame rearrangements with V and J assigned. A fraction of the clones does not appear; measured against another copy, unresolved V genes explain less than half of the discrepancy, and the remainder lacks a known reason. V, J and clone size are taken as reported in that table, and D and trimming were inferred from the DNA itself. The sample contains roughly 100,000 clones, roughly a tenth of them found a single time. The top ten hold roughly 5% of the sample.

The receptor was derived from a man in his forties in good health and CMV-seropositive. The sequencing input was PBMCs. The V and J segments used are TRBV30 and TRBJ2-5; a tentative D call is TRBD2 (6 bases match). Here is the DNA: TGTGCCTGGAACCCGTTCGGGGGAGAGACCCAGTACTTC. This encodes CAWNPFGGETQYF.